The next 15 T cell receptor beta chains were all read from a single sample in a study of OX40 agonist ivuxolimab in advanced cancers. Libraries were prepared by immunoSEQ multiplex PCR; TCRdb keeps only in-frame clonotypes and omits some of them. The sample comprises 55,000 to 75,000 clones, approximately 86% of which are singletons, and 1.3% rests with the top ten. The input for sequencing was CD4+ or CD8+ T cells sorted from blood, taken in a trial of the OX40 agonist ivuxolimab. The receptors stem from an adult with an advanced solid tumor such as melanoma, head and neck, liver or kidney cancer.

By share of the sample, this clone is medium-sized. V usage is TRBV30 and J usage is TRBJ1-2; TRBD1 aligns across 7 bases. The CDR3 spans 16 residues. With 2 bases clipped from V and 5 bases from J, the junction kept 14 bases outside the gene matches. Germline V gene sequence: CDR1 GTSNPN, CDR2 SVGIG (reference sequence). The CDR3 sequence: CAWSSPQGQTYYGYTF. The CDR3 DNA reads TGTGCCTGGAGTTCCCCGCAGGGACAGACCTATTATGGCTACACCTTC.

The count of this clone is one. The V gene is TRBV7-9, the J gene TRBJ2-7, with TRBD1 matching 8 bases. The CDR3 loop spans 14 amino acids. V shed 4 bases, J shed 4 bases, and the junction held 6 bases outside the gene matches. CDR1 is SEHNR, CDR2 FQNEAQ, per germline (reference sequence). The CDR3 DNA sequence: TGTGCCAGCAGCTCTCAGGGGGCGCGGTACGAGCAGTACTTC. Its translation is CASSSQGARYEQYF. Drawing the rest from reference TRBV7-9 and TRBJ2-7, the complete variable domain is DTGVSQNPRHKITKRGQNVTFRCDPISEHNRLYWYRQTLGQGPEFLTYFQNEAQLEKSRLLSDRFSAERPKGSFSTLEIQRTEQGDSAMYLCASSSQGARYEQYFGPGTRLTVT.

The gene calls are TRBV18 and TRBJ2-5; no definite D call. CDR1 is KGHSH, CDR2 LQKENI, per germline. The CDR3 loop spans 14 amino acids. V was trimmed by 1 base and J by 1 base, leaving 7 bases between them. The CDR3 sequence: CASSPRPAQETQYF. The CDR3 coding sequence is TGTGCCAGCTCACCACGGCCAGCCCAAGAGACCCAGTACTTC.

V is TRBV30 and J is TRBJ2-3; D might be TRBD1 or TRBD2, each matching 6 bases. Germline values: CDR1 GTSNPN, CDR2 SVGIG (reference sequence). The CDR3 is made up of 15 amino acids. The V and J ends lost 5 bases and 4 bases respectively, with 19 bases between them. CDR3 coding DNA: TGTGCCTGGGAAGGGGGGACACACACTGCAGATACGCAGTATTTT. Translation gives CAWEGGTHTADTQYF.

V and J are TRBV11-1 and TRBJ2-1; 12 bases agree with TRBD2. Per the germline V gene, CDR1 is SGHAT and CDR2 is FQDESV (reference sequence). CDR3 length: 13 amino acids. J was trimmed by 6 bases and V by 7 bases; bases with no gene match: 1. The CDR3 sequence: CASMGLAGNEQFF. CDR3 sequence (DNA): TGTGCCAGCATGGGACTAGCGGGCAATGAGCAGTTCTTC.

The gene calls are TRBV28 and TRBJ1-2, with 9 bases matching TRBD1. This CDR3 region has 14 residues. V lost 5 bases and J lost 7; bases outside the gene matches: 8. Germline assignment: CDR1 MDHEN and CDR2 SYDVKM. CDR3 DNA: TGTGCCAGCAGTATGACACAGGGGGCTGGTGGCTACACCTTC. This sequence encodes CASSMTQGAGGYTF.

The CDR3 DNA reads as TGCGCCAGCAGCCCGAGGGCTGGGGGGGACGAGCAGTACTTC. It codes for CASSPRAGGDEQYF. This chain uses TRBV5-1 with TRBJ2-7; 7 bases fit TRBD2. This CDR3 is 14 amino acids long. The germline V gene has CDR1 SGHRS and CDR2 YFSETQ. Germline trimming cut 4 bases from V and 5 bases from J; bases unmatched to any gene: 9.

This clone has only one observation. The chain employs TRBV4-2 and TRBJ2-1; 7 nucleotides line up with TRBD1. V dropped 1 base and J dropped 7; count of bases not matched to a gene: 7. Germline loops: CDR1 LGHNA, CDR2 YNFKEQ. The CDR3 consists of 15 residues. The CDR3 sequence: CASSQGGWGQNEQFF. The CDR3 coding sequence is TGTGCCAGCAGCCAAGGGGGTTGGGGACAGAATGAGCAGTTCTTC.

The chain combines TRBV19 with TRBJ1-3, with a possible D match to TRBD1 (6 bases). Deletions cut 6 bases from V and 1 base from J, with 10 bases between. CDR1 LNHDA and CDR2 SQIVND come from the germline V gene (reference sequence). The CDR3 totals 14 residues. The CDR3 here is CASSRTGSGNTIYF. For the CDR3, the DNA is TGTGCCAGTAGCCGAACAGGGTCTGGAAACACCATATATTTT.

The V and J genes are TRBV7-8 and TRBJ2-2, with no clear D. The CDR3 length is 15 residues. Trimming took 2 bases from V and 0 from J, leaving 7 bases between them. Germline assignment: CDR1 SGHVS and CDR2 FQNEAQ. The CDR3 loop reads CASSLRGTNTGELFF. The DNA for the CDR3 is TGTGCCAGCAGCTTACGCGGTACGAACACCGGGGAGCTGTTTTTT.

J is TRBJ2-1 and V is TRBV9; the D gene is possibly TRBD1 (5 bases). The CDR3 has 18 residues. V was clipped by 5 bases and J by 0 bases, with 21 bases between them. The germline V gene has CDR1 SGDLS and CDR2 YYNGEE. CDR3 in DNA: TGTGCCAGCAGGCCCTTTGACTGGGGCCGGAGCTCCTACAATGAGCAGTTCTTC. It encodes CASRPFDWGRSSYNEQFF.

This clone showed up just a few times. Here the CDR3 DNA reads TGTGCCACCGAGAGTACCGCGAACACCGGGGAGCTGTTTTTT. It translates to CATESTANTGELFF. This chain uses TRBV28 with TRBJ2-2; unclear D gene. There are 14 residues in the CDR3. Trimming removed 10 bases at V and 0 bases at J, with 12 bases between. Germline V gives CDR1 MDHEN, CDR2 SYDVKM.

The genes are TRBV9 and TRBJ2-1; 8 bases are a match to TRBD2. J lost 2 bases, V lost 4 bases, and 5 bases had no gene match. The CDR3 extends over 15 amino acids. The germline gives CDR1 SGDLS, CDR2 YYNGEE. The CDR3 is CASSPKAGAYNEQFF. The CDR3 region has the DNA TGTGCCAGCAGCCCCAAAGCGGGAGCCTACAATGAGCAGTTCTTC.

The chain has TRBV5-1 and TRBJ2-7; D possibly corresponds to TRBD2 (5 bases). Trimming left V 4 bases short and J 7 bases short, with 15 bases between. Per germline, CDR1 SGHRS and CDR2 YFSETQ. CDR3 size: 13 residues. The CDR3 sequence is CASSPMREWEQYF. The CDR3 nucleotides are TGCGCCAGCAGCCCCATGAGGGAATGGGAGCAGTACTTC.

CDR3 DNA sequence: TGTGCCAGCAGTCCTAACAGCTCTGGAAACACCATATATTTT. Encoded protein: CASSPNSSGNTIYF. The chain links TRBV6-5 to TRBJ1-3, with no clear D. Germline values: CDR1 MNHEY, CDR2 SVGAGI. V lost 5 bases to trimming and J lost 0 bases, with 8 bases between them. This CDR3 contains 14 residues.